A single sample gave rise to the 20 T cell receptor beta chains below, sequenced in a study of OX40 agonist ivuxolimab in advanced cancers. Sequencing used immunoSEQ multiplex PCR; TCRdb keeps in-frame clones, though not all of them. The sample contains roughly 80,000 clones, about 80% of which appear only once. Material: CD4+ or CD8+ T cells sorted from blood, obtained in a trial of the OX40 agonist ivuxolimab. The receptor set was obtained from an adult with an advanced solid tumor such as melanoma, head and neck, liver or kidney cancer.

The V call is TRBV11-3, the J call TRBJ2-3, with TRBD1 matching 7 bases. V trimming: 5 bases; J trimming: 6 bases; junction bases outside the gene matches: 8. Germline CDR1 SGHNT, CDR2 YENEEA. The CDR3 has 14 residues. The CDR3 DNA sequence: TGTGCCAGCAGCGACTGGGACAGTCCGGATACGCAGTATTTT. Translation gives CASSDWDSPDTQYF.

Here the CDR3 reads CASNPDRGGTEAFF. The CDR3 DNA sequence: TGTGCCAGCAACCCCGACAGGGGGGGCACTGAAGCTTTCTTT. This rearrangement joins TRBV7-2 to TRBJ1-1; 9 bases agree with TRBD1. V was clipped by 7 bases and J by 4 bases; unmatched bases: 7. CDR1 is SGHTA, CDR2 FQGNSA, per germline. There are 14 residues in the CDR3.

The rearrangement uses TRBV28 and TRBJ1-5, with D possibly TRBD1 on 5 matching bases. V lost 6 bases to trimming and J lost 2 bases, with 26 bases between them. The CDR3 is made up of 19 amino acids. Germline-derived CDR1 and CDR2 are MDHEN and SYDVKM. The chain's CDR3 is CASSPINPGTPRRNQPQHF. The CDR3 bases are TGTGCCAGCAGCCCCATCAATCCTGGGACGCCAAGACGCAATCAGCCCCAGCATTTT.

The rearrangement uses TRBV5-1 and TRBJ2-5; TRBD1 matches at 8 bases. The CDR3 runs 14 residues. V trimming: 3 bases; J trimming: 5 bases; junction bases outside the gene matches: 6. Germline CDR1 is SGHRS and CDR2 is YFSETQ. Written as DNA, the CDR3 is TGCGCCAGCAGCTCGACAGGGGATGGGGAGACCCAGTACTTC. Translation: CASSSTGDGETQYF. Complete variable domain (other parts from reference TRBV5-1 and TRBJ2-5): KAGVTQTPRYLIKTRGQQVTLSCSPISGHRSVSWYQQTPGQGLQFLFEYFSETQRNKGNFPGRFSGRQFSNSRSEMNVSTLELGDSALYLCASSSTGDGETQYFGPGTRLLVL.

The V gene is TRBV9, the J gene TRBJ2-5; tentatively, D is TRBD1 (6 bases). The V gene lost 2 bases and the J gene lost 2 bases, with 13 bases spanning the gap. CDR3 length: 15 amino acids. CDR1 SGDLS and CDR2 YYNGEE come from the germline V gene. Here the CDR3 reads CASSVRGAEQETQYF. CDR3 sequence (DNA): TGTGCCAGCAGCGTCAGGGGCGCCGAACAAGAGACCCAGTACTTC. Full variable domain (missing parts from reference TRBV9 and TRBJ2-5): DSGVTQTPKHLITATGQRVTLRCSPRSGDLSVYWYQQSLDQGLQFLIQYYNGEERAKGNILERFSAQQFPDLHSELNLSSLELGDSALYFCASSVRGAEQETQYFGPGTRLLVL.

The V and J genes are TRBV15 and TRBJ2-7; D perhaps matches TRBD1 (6 bases). Germline V gene sequence: CDR1 LNHNV, CDR2 YYDKDF (reference sequence). V shed 0 bases and J shed 7 bases, with 19 bases lying between them. The CDR3 sequence is 16 residues long. In DNA form, the CDR3 reads TGTGCCACCAGCAGAGATGTGGCAGGGGAATTAAGGGAGCAGTACTTC. This translates into CATSRDVAGELREQYF. Full variable domain (outside the CDR3, taken from reference TRBV15 and TRBJ2-7): DAMVIQNPRYQVTQFGKPVTLSCSQTLNHNVMYWYQQKSSQAPKLLFHYYDKDFNNEADTPDNFQSRRPNTSFCFLDIRSPGLGDTAMYLCATSRDVAGELREQYFGPGTRLTVT.

The chain uses TRBV19 and TRBJ2-2, with 7 bases identical to TRBD1. Trimming took 4 bases from V and 0 from J; bases not matched to a gene: 8. The V gene's germline CDR1 is LNHDA and CDR2 SQIVND (reference sequence). This CDR3 is 17 amino acids long. DNA for the CDR3: TGTGCCAGTAGTACGACAGGGTGGGGGACGAACACCGGGGAGCTGTTTTTT. It encodes CASSTTGWGTNTGELFF.

This clone has a single count. The chain is built from TRBV11-2 and TRBJ2-1; 9 bases line up with TRBD1. This CDR3 has 16 amino acids. V shed 0 bases, J shed 2 bases, and the junction held 2 bases outside the gene matches. CDR1 and CDR2 (germline): SGHAT, FQNNGV. CDR3 sequence (DNA): TGTGCCAGCAGCTTAGAACGGACAGGGGCCTACAATGAGCAGTTCTTC. Encoded protein: CASSLERTGAYNEQFF.

V usage is TRBV18 and J usage is TRBJ1-3; D gene unclear. This CDR3 is built from 18 residues. The V end lost 3 bases, the J end lost 0 bases, and 18 bases lay between the germline ends. From germline, CDR1 is KGHSH and CDR2 LQKENI. CDR3 in amino acids: CASSPLLRHTPSGNTIYF. The DNA for the CDR3 is TGTGCCAGCTCACCTTTACTCCGACACACACCCTCTGGAAACACCATATATTTT.

This sequence joins TRBV27 and TRBJ1-3; no clear D. The CDR3 totals 14 residues. The germline gives CDR1 MNHEY, CDR2 SMNVEV (reference sequence). With 6 bases removed from V and 0 bases from J, the gap between germline ends came to 9 bases. CDR3 bases: TGTGCCAGCAGGGGCGGTAACTCTGGAAACACCATATATTTT. Residues: CASRGGNSGNTIYF.

V and J are TRBV19 and TRBJ1-2, with a weak D call TRBD1 (5 bases). CDR3 length equals 14 residues. With 8 bases removed from V and 4 bases from J, the gap between germline ends came to 17 bases. The germline gives CDR1 LNHDA, CDR2 SQIVND (reference sequence). The CDR3 region is CASRLDRQSYGYTF. DNA of the CDR3: TGTGCCAGTCGACTCGATCGACAGTCCTATGGCTACACCTTC.

The rearrangement links TRBV4-1 to TRBJ2-2, with 9 positions matching TRBD2. The CDR3 consists of 17 residues. V lost 4 bases, J lost 2 bases, and 8 bases stayed unmatched. Germline V lookup: CDR1 MGHRA, CDR2 YSYEKL. The CDR3, as DNA: TGCGCCAGCAGCCCCCTGACTAGCGGAAGAAACACCGGGGAGCTGTTTTTT. It codes for CASSPLTSGRNTGELFF.

V and J are TRBV5-6 and TRBJ1-6, with D unclear. The CDR3 length is 13 residues. Germline CDR1 SGHDT, CDR2 YYEEEE. V gave up 0 bases and J gave up 8 bases, with 6 bases separating them. In DNA, the CDR3 is TGTGCCAGCAGCTTGGCCCCCGATTCACCCCTCCACTTT. Its translation: CASSLAPDSPLHF. The whole variable domain, remainder taken from reference TRBV5-6 and TRBJ1-6, is DAGVTQSPTHLIKTRGQQVTLRCSPKSGHDTVSWYQQALGQGPQFIFQYYEEEERQRGNFPDRFSGHQFPNYSSELNVNALLLGDSALYLCASSLAPDSPLHFGNGTRLTVT.

The rearrangement uses TRBV5-1 and TRBJ1-3, with D unresolved. CDR3 length: 14 amino acids. The V gene lost 0 bases and the J gene lost 4 bases, with 8 bases spanning the gap. From germline, CDR1 is SGHRS and CDR2 YFSETQ. The CDR3 reads CASSLALGGNTIYF. The CDR3 DNA is TGCGCCAGCAGCTTGGCCCTTGGGGGAAACACCATATATTTT.

V usage is TRBV12-2 and J usage is TRBJ2-7; TRBD2, the table's D call, lacks a check against the DNA. TRBV12-2 is annotated as a pseudogene. CDR3 length: 9 residues. CDR3 sequence (DNA): TGTGCAAGTAGAGAAGAGCAGTACTTC. Amino acid sequence: CASREEQYF.

The chain couples TRBV7-9 to TRBJ2-3; no clear D gene. The CDR3 totals 15 residues. CDR1 and CDR2 from the germline V gene are SEHNR and FQNEAQ (reference sequence). V lost 5 bases and J lost 1, with 13 bases in between. CDR3 protein: CASSLLDFGTDTQYF. CDR3 DNA sequence: TGTGCCAGCAGCCTACTCGACTTTGGCACAGATACGCAGTATTTT.

In its sample, this clone was seen a few times. The rearrangement uses TRBV7-9 and TRBJ2-3; D gene ambiguous. The CDR3 is 16 amino acids. Per germline, CDR1 SEHNR and CDR2 FQNEAQ (reference sequence). Trimming removed 1 base from V and 0 bases from J, with 11 bases in between. CDR3 sequence (DNA): TGTGCCAGCAGCTTAGGTCAGAAAAGTAGCACAGATACGCAGTATTTT. Protein: CASSLGQKSSTDTQYF.

The V call is TRBV27, the J call TRBJ1-1, with D possibly TRBD1 on 5 matching bases. This CDR3 is 15 amino acids long. The V and J ends lost 8 bases and 3 bases respectively, with 19 bases between them. CDR1 is MNHEY and CDR2 is SMNVEV in the germline V gene (reference sequence). CDR3 nucleotide sequence: TGTGCCAGCCGAAGGGCCAGGGCGGCCTACACTGAAGCTTTCTTT. It specifies CASRRARAAYTEAFF.

V usage is TRBV19 and J usage is TRBJ1-5; D is unresolved. The CDR3 totals 17 residues. The V and J ends lost 0 bases and 2 bases respectively, with 14 bases between them. Germline V gene lookup returns CDR1 LNHDA and CDR2 SQIVND (reference sequence). The CDR3 bases are TGTGCCAGTAGTATAGATCATCGGGCCAGCGGCAATCAGCCCCAGCATTTT. Its protein product is CASSIDHRASGNQPQHF.

The chain couples TRBV5-1 to TRBJ2-2; 11 nucleotides line up with TRBD2. Per the germline V gene, CDR1 is SGHRS and CDR2 is YFSETQ. Trimming took 0 bases from V and 5 from J; bases not matched to a gene: 12. CDR3 length: 19 residues. The CDR3 is CASSLAGLAGGPGTGELFF. The CDR3 bases are TGCGCCAGCAGCTTGGCCGGGCTAGCGGGGGGCCCGGGGACCGGGGAGCTGTTTTTT.